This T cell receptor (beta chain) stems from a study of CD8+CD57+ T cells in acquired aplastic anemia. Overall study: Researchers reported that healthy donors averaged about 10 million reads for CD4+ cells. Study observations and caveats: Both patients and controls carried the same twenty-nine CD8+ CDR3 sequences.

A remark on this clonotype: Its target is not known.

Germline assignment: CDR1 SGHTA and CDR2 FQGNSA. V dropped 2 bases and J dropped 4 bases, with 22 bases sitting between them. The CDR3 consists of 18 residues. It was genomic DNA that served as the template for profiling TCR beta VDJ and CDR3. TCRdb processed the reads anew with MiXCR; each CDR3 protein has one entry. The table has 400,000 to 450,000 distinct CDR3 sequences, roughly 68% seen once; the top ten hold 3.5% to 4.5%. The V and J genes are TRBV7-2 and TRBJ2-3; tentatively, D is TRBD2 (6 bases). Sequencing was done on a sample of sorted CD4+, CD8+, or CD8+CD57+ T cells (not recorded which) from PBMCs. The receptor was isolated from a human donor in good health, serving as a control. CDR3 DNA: TGTGCCAGCAGCTTACGTGAGGCGGGGACGAACACCGCAGATACGCAGTATTTT. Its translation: CASSLREAGTNTADTQYF.